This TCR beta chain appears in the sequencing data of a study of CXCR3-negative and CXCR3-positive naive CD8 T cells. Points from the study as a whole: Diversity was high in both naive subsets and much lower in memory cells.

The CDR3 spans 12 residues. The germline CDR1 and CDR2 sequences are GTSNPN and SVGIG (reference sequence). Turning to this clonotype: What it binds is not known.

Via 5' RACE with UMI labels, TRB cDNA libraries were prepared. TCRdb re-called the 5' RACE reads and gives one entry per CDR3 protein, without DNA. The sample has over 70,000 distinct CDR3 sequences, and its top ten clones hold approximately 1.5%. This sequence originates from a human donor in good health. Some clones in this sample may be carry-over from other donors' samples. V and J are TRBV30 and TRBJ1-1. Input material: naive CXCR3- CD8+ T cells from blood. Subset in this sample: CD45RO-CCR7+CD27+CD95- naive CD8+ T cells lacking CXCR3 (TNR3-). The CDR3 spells CAWSAANTEAFF.